A single sample gave rise to the 17 T cell receptor beta chains below, sequenced in a study of Tregs in tolerant kidney transplant recipients. Assay used: immunoSEQ multiplex PCR; TCRdb lists only in-frame clones, some missing. This repertoire includes about 30,000 clones. Sample: CD8+ T cells from blood, taken before the transplant. The receptor source for this set is a human donor who received a combined kidney and bone marrow transplant.

Notes on this clone: The CDR3 goes on 3 residues after the read ends, and that part is filled in from the germline J gene. The chain employs TRBV19 and TRBJ2-2; TRBD2 is a possible D gene (5 bases). Germline V CDR1 and CDR2: LNHDA, SQIVND (reference sequence). The CDR3 has 16 amino acids. Trimming took 6 bases from V and 2 from J, leaving 16 bases between them. This chain's CDR3 is CASRATPGSNTGELFF. The sequenced CDR3 bases are TGTGCCAGTAGGGCCACACCGGGGAGCAACACCGGGGAG.

The CDR3 is CASSVTTGLRELFF. CDR3 bases read: TGTGCCAGCAGCGTAACCACGGGACTCCGGGAG. The gene calls are TRBV7-9 and TRBJ2-2; TRBD2 is a possible D gene (6 bases). The sequenced fragment ends 3 residues before the CDR3 boundary, so the rest is inferred from the germline J gene. Trimming left V 5 bases short and J 9 bases short, with 16 bases between. The CDR3 loop spans 14 amino acids. Germline lookup yields CDR1 SEHNR and CDR2 FQNEAQ (reference sequence).

Points on this clone: The observed sequence ends 3 residues before the CDR3 terminus, with the missing tail filled in from the germline J gene. The rearrangement joins TRBV20-1 to TRBJ2-7; 11 bases align to TRBD2. The CDR3 totals 16 residues. CDR1 is DFQATT and CDR2 is SNEGSKA in the germline V gene (reference sequence). With V trimmed by 5 bases and J by 2 bases, 11 bases remained unmatched. The sequenced part of the CDR3 DNA is TGCAGTGCTCCCCCCTTACTAGCGGGAGTAACCTACGAG. Amino acid sequence: CSAPPLLAGVTYE. The entire CDR3 is CSAPPLLAGVTYEQYF.

On this clone itself: The read falls 3 residues short of the CDR3 end, and the missing part is taken from the germline J gene. This chain links TRBV2 with TRBJ1-1; 7 positions match TRBD1. The germline gives CDR1 SNHLY, CDR2 FYNNEI. This CDR3 is built from 13 residues. The junction had 8 bases not matched to a gene; V was cut back by 7 bases and J by 6 bases. The sequenced part of the CDR3 DNA is TGTGCCAGCACGCCGGGACAGTCTCCTGAA. Translation: CASTPGQSPE. The complete CDR3 reads CASTPGQSPEAFF.

With regard to this clone: The CDR3 extends 3 residues past the end of the read, so its final part is completed from the germline J gene. The genes are TRBV19 and TRBJ1-6, with 10 bases aligning to TRBD1. Germline loops: CDR1 LNHDA, CDR2 SQIVND (reference sequence). This CDR3 region has 15 residues. The ends lost 7 bases at V and 7 bases at J; junction bases unmatched: 7. Incomplete CDR3 DNA: TGTGCCAGTACCCCCCTGGGACAGGGGAATTCACCC. Translation: CASTPLGQGNSP. The whole CDR3 protein reads CASTPLGQGNSPLHF.

Regarding this clone: The read stops 3 residues short of the end of the CDR3; the missing end is completed from the germline J gene. V gene TRBV5-6 combines with J gene TRBJ1-1; 9 nucleotides match TRBD1. The length of the CDR3 is 15 residues. Germline CDR1 and CDR2: SGHDT and YYEEEE. V shed 2 bases and J 5 bases; nucleotides not matched to a gene: 7. Here the CDR3 reads CASSLKTGGATEAFF. The CDR3 DNA, read in part, is TGTGCCAGCAGCTTAAAAACAGGGGGCGCGACTGAA.

With respect to this clone: The CDR3 end is not reached by the read, which stops 3 residues before it; the germline J gene fills it in. V is TRBV29-1 and J is TRBJ2-1; D possibly corresponds to TRBD2 (5 bases). The germline CDR1 and CDR2 sequences are SQVTM and ANQGSEA. V shed 2 bases and J shed 6 bases, with 11 bases lying between them. The CDR3 extends over 13 amino acids. The sequenced CDR3 bases are TGCAGCGTTGAACGGGGATCGGGCAATGAG. It codes for CSVERGSGNE. The whole CDR3 is CSVERGSGNEQFF.

About this clone: The CDR3 is cut off 3 residues early in the read; its end comes from the germline J gene. V is TRBV2 and J is TRBJ2-3; D is possibly TRBD2 (5 bases). The germline V gene encodes CDR1 SNHLY and CDR2 FYNNEI. Trimming cost V 7 bases and J 7 bases, with 12 bases left between them. The CDR3 consists of 12 residues. The CDR3 bases that were read are TGTGCCAGCAAGGACTCCTCAAATACG. Protein: CASKDSSNT. The entire CDR3 sequence reads CASKDSSNTQYF.

Concerning this clone: The sequence runs out 3 residues before the end of the CDR3; the remainder is reconstructed from the germline J gene. The chain combines TRBV7-6 with TRBJ2-5; D perhaps matches TRBD2 (7 bases). The CDR3 is 15 amino acids. V was cut by 5 bases and J by 5 bases, with 18 bases left in between. The germline V gene encodes CDR1 SGHVS and CDR2 FNYEAQ. The sequenced part of the CDR3 DNA is TGTGCCAGCAGCCAAGAGGGGGGGCGCCGGGAGACC. Translating gives CASSQEGGRRET. The whole CDR3 sequence reads CASSQEGGRRETQYF.

About this clone itself: The observed sequence ends 3 residues before the CDR3 terminus, with the missing tail filled in from the germline J gene. The V call is TRBV7-9, the J call TRBJ2-7, with D unclear. Trimming removed 5 bases from V and 3 bases from J, with 5 bases in between. The CDR3 is made up of 11 amino acids. Germline V gene lookup returns CDR1 SEHNR and CDR2 FQNEAQ (reference sequence). The sequenced CDR3 bases are TGTGCCAGCAGCCTTAGCTACGAG. Translating gives CASSLSYE. The full CDR3 is CASSLSYEQYF.

Comment on this clone: The CDR3 is cut off 3 residues early in the read; its end comes from the germline J gene. This chain connects TRBV20-1 to TRBJ2-1; 10 positions match TRBD2. Germline CDR1 and CDR2: DFQATT and SNEGSKA (reference sequence). The CDR3 extends over 17 amino acids. V shed 0 bases and J 1 base; nucleotides not matched to a gene: 6. CDR3 DNA, as far as it was read: TGCAGTGCTAGAGATCCTAGCGGGAGTTCGTCCTACAATGAG. Translating it yields CSARDPSGSSSYNE. The full CDR3 protein is CSARDPSGSSSYNEQFF.

Note on this clone: Read sequence stops 3 residues before the CDR3 end, and the germline J gene provides the missing end. The rearrangement uses TRBV11-2 and TRBJ2-2, with D unresolved. Trimming pared 4 bases from V and 1 base from J, leaving 4 bases between. CDR1 is SGHAT and CDR2 is FQNNGV in the germline V gene. The CDR3 is 13 residues long. The sequenced part of the CDR3 DNA is TGTGCCAGCAGCTCTGTGAACACCGGGGAG. It codes for CASSSVNTGE. The whole CDR3 reads CASSSVNTGELFF.

Points on this clone: The read ends 3 residues shy of where the CDR3 ends; the end is completed using the germline J gene. This chain joins TRBV19 and TRBJ2-1, with D unclear. Germline CDR1 LNHDA, CDR2 SQIVND (reference sequence). Trimming removed 3 bases at V and 8 bases at J, with 17 bases between. The CDR3 totals 15 residues. CDR3 DNA (partial): TGTGCCAGTAGTATCGGGTCCAACCGGCGAGATGAG. It codes for CASSIGSNRRDE. The CDR3 in its entirety is CASSIGSNRRDEQFF.

To note about this clone: The read ends 3 residues early relative to the CDR3; the germline J gene fills the gap. The V and J genes are TRBV20-1 and TRBJ1-5; D is possibly TRBD1 (5 bases). In germline, CDR1 is DFQATT, CDR2 SNEGSKA (reference sequence). The CDR3 consists of 16 residues. The V end was cut by 0 bases, the J end by 5 bases, with 17 bases between. The CDR3 reads CSAREDLSGTHQPQHF. The part of the CDR3 DNA that was read is TGCAGTGCTAGAGAGGACCTTTCCGGGACTCATCAGCCC.

To note about this clone: The sequence runs out 3 residues before the end of the CDR3; the remainder is reconstructed from the germline J gene. The rearrangement joins TRBV7-9 to TRBJ1-5, with D maybe TRBD1 (5 bases). Per germline, CDR1 SEHNR and CDR2 FQNEAQ (reference sequence). V shed 1 base and J shed 5 bases, with 9 bases lying between them. The length of the CDR3 is 14 residues. Incomplete CDR3 DNA: TGTGCCAGCAGCTTAGGCAGGGCTGATCAGCCC. Protein product: CASSLGRADQP. The CDR3 in its entirety is CASSLGRADQPQHF.

Comments on this clone: The DNA ends 3 residues before the CDR3 does, and the rest of the CDR3 is filled in from the germline J gene. The chain is built from TRBV6-1 and TRBJ2-1; 11 bases map to TRBD2. The V gene end was trimmed by 2 bases and the J gene end by 4 bases; junction bases not matched to a gene: 1. Germline assignment: CDR1 MNHNS and CDR2 SASEGT. The CDR3 totals 15 residues. CDR3: CASSELAGGYNEQFF. The CDR3 bases that were read are TGTGCCAGCAGTGAACTAGCGGGAGGATACAATGAG.

Comments on this clone: The CDR3 goes on 3 residues after the read ends, and that part is filled in from the germline J gene. The J gene is TRBJ2-1, the V gene TRBV30; 7 bases line up with TRBD2. CDR1 GTSNPN and CDR2 SVGIG come from the germline V gene (reference sequence). The CDR3 is 16 amino acids. V trimming: 2 bases; J trimming: 5 bases; junction bases outside the gene matches: 12. This CDR3 reads CAWSRGSGTYDNEQFF. The DNA read from the CDR3 is TGTGCCTGGAGTCGAGGGAGCGGGACCTACGACAATGAG.